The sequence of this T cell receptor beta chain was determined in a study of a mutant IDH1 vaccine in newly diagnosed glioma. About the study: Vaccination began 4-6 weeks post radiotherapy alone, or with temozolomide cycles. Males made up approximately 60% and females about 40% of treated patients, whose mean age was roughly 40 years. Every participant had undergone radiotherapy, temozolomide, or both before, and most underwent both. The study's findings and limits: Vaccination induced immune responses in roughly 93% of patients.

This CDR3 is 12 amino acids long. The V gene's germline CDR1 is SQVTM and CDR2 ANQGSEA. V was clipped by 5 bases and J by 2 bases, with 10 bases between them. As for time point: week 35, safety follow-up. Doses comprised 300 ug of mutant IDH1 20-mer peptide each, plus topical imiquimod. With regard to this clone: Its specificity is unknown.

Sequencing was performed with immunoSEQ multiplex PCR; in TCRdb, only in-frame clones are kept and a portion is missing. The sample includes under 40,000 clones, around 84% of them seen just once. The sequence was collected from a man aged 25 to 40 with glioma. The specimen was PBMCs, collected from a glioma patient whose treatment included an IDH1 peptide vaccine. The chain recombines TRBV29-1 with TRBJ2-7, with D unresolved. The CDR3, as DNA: TGCAGCGTTTGGACGGACCCCTACGAGCAGTACTTC. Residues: CSVWTDPYEQYF.